Below are 25 T cell receptor beta chains sequenced from a single sample in a study of long-term antiretroviral therapy in people with HIV. Researchers ran immunoSEQ v3.0 at survey level. The table came from immunoSEQ multiplex PCR; TCRdb's copy has only in-frame clones and leaves some out. The table lists tens of thousands of clones, roughly 85% of them singletons, with roughly 15% in the top ten. Source: unsorted PBMCs, taken 1.2 years after starting antiretroviral therapy. The receptors shown here come from a man aged 45-60 years with HIV.

This rearrangement joins TRBV13 to TRBJ2-7; 7 bases align to TRBD2. Trimming took 4 bases from V and 3 from J; bases not matched to a gene: 9. CDR1 is PRHDT, CDR2 FYEKMQ, per germline (reference sequence). The CDR3 is 15 residues long. The CDR3 nucleotides read TGTGCCAGCAGCTCCTTGGGGGGGGAAAACTACGAGCAGTACTTC. Its translation: CASSSLGGENYEQYF.

In its sample, this clone was seen a few times. The rearrangement links TRBV5-1 to TRBJ1-2, with a weak D call TRBD1 (6 bases). Per germline, CDR1 SGHRS and CDR2 YFSETQ. This CDR3 has 13 amino acids. Trimming stripped 1 base from V and 8 bases from J, with 12 bases between. The CDR3 spells CASSLKGDGGYTF. CDR3 in DNA: TGCGCCAGCAGCTTGAAGGGGGATGGGGGCTACACCTTC.

This chain links TRBV27 with TRBJ2-1, with D hard to call. Germline values: CDR1 MNHEY, CDR2 SMNVEV (reference sequence). The CDR3 runs to 11 residues. The V and J ends lost 2 bases and 7 bases respectively, with 3 bases between them. CDR3 in DNA: TGTGCCAGCAGTTTAGCTAATGAGCAGTTCTTC. It translates to CASSLANEQFF.

The chain carries TRBV28 and TRBJ2-5, with a weak D call TRBD1 (6 bases). CDR3 length equals 16 residues. Per the germline V gene, CDR1 is MDHEN and CDR2 is SYDVKM. V lost 5 bases to trimming and J lost 2 bases, with 18 bases between them. The CDR3 sequence: CASSPYPGVPQETQYF. CDR3 sequence (DNA): TGTGCCAGCAGTCCTTACCCAGGGGTTCCTCAAGAGACCCAGTACTTC.

V is TRBV27 and J is TRBJ2-7; TRBD1 is a possible D gene (6 bases). Trimming took 4 bases from V and 0 from J, leaving 16 bases between them. This CDR3 spans 16 amino acids. Germline CDR1 is MNHEY and CDR2 is SMNVEV (reference sequence). As DNA, the CDR3 is TGTGCCAGCAGTTCCGGCAGGGGCCCAATCTCCTACGAGCAGTACTTC. This gives the protein CASSSGRGPISYEQYF.

Only a few counts were recorded for this clone. The chain is built from TRBV19 and TRBJ1-2, with D perhaps matching TRBD1 (6 bases). Trimming pared 3 bases from V and 4 bases from J, leaving 15 bases between. Looked up from germline, CDR1 is LNHDA and CDR2 is SQIVND (reference sequence). CDR3 size: 15 residues. CDR3 DNA: TGTGCCAGTAGTATGTCGGGGGGGCGCAGCTATGGCTACACCTTC. It yields the protein CASSMSGGRSYGYTF. The full variable domain, completed using reference TRBV19 and TRBJ1-2, is DGGITQSPKYLFRKEGQNVTLSCEQNLNHDAMYWYRQDPGQGLRLIYYSQIVNDFQKGDIAEGYSVSREKKESFPLTVTSAQKNPTAFYLCASSMSGGRSYGYTFGSGTRLTVV.

The genes are TRBV28 and TRBJ2-5; the D is unclear. CDR3 length: 15 amino acids. Germline-derived CDR1 and CDR2 are MDHEN and SYDVKM. Trimming stripped 3 bases from V and 3 bases from J, with 14 bases between. CDR3 region: CASSFQGQEKETQYF. DNA of the CDR3: TGTGCCAGCAGTTTCCAAGGGCAGGAAAAAGAGACCCAGTACTTC.

This chain joins TRBV5-5 and TRBJ2-2; TRBD1 matches 7 bases. J gave up 2 bases and V 4 bases, and 5 bases lay outside the gene matches. Germline V gene lookup returns CDR1 SGHKS and CDR2 YYEKEE (reference sequence). This CDR3 spans 15 amino acids. DNA for the CDR3: TGTGCCAGCAGCACGGGACAGTTTAACACCGGGGAGCTGTTTTTT. Encoded protein: CASSTGQFNTGELFF.

The chain employs TRBV7-8 and TRBJ1-2; no clear D. Germline loops: CDR1 SGHVS, CDR2 FQNEAQ. The length of the CDR3 is 13 residues. V was shortened by 3 bases and J by 3 bases, with 8 bases between the two germline ends. Here the CDR3 DNA reads TGTGCCAGCAGCTTGGGCGGGGACTATGGCTACACCTTC. It encodes CASSLGGDYGYTF. Full variable domain (outside the CDR3, taken from reference TRBV7-8 and TRBJ1-2): GAGVSQSPRYKVAKRGQDVALRCDPISGHVSLFWYQQALGQGPEFLTYFQNEAQLDKSGLPSDRFFAERPEGSVSTLKIQRTQQEDSAVYLCASSLGGDYGYTFGSGTRLTVV.

The chain has TRBV4-1 and TRBJ2-1, with D possibly being TRBD2 (5 bases). V lost 0 bases to trimming and J lost 8 bases, with 17 bases between them. CDR1 is MGHRA and CDR2 is YSYEKL in the germline V gene. This CDR3 is 16 amino acids long. The CDR3 here is CASSQDQASSLDEQFF. The CDR3 DNA reads TGCGCCAGCAGCCAAGATCAGGCTAGCTCCCTCGATGAGCAGTTCTTC.

CDR3 coding DNA: TGTGCCAGCAGTACTCCTACTCCGGGTGGCTACGAGCAGTACTTC. The encoded protein is CASSTPTPGGYEQYF. The chain couples TRBV7-2 to TRBJ2-7, with D unclear. Germline lookup yields CDR1 SGHTA and CDR2 FQGNSA. CDR3 length: 15 amino acids. V shed 6 bases and J shed 3 bases, with 18 bases lying between them.

V and J are TRBV4-1 and TRBJ2-6; D is uncertain. V was trimmed by 4 bases and J by 0 bases, leaving 7 bases between them. The CDR3 contains 15 residues. Per the germline V gene, CDR1 is MGHRA and CDR2 is YSYEKL. The CDR3 DNA is TGCGCCAGCAGCCCCCGGTACTCTGGGGCCAACGTCCTGACTTTC. This encodes CASSPRYSGANVLTF.

The V gene is TRBV28, the J gene TRBJ1-2, with 9 bases lining up with TRBD1. V lost 5 bases, J lost 3 bases, and 10 bases stayed unmatched. The CDR3 is 16 residues long. Germline V gene lookup returns CDR1 MDHEN and CDR2 SYDVKM. CDR3 protein: CASSPLGQGYYYGYTF. The CDR3 coding sequence is TGTGCCAGCAGTCCCCTTGGACAGGGGTACTACTATGGCTACACCTTC.

The chain recombines TRBV9 with TRBJ2-3; TRBD1 matches at 8 bases. Unmatched junction bases numbered 11, after V lost 0 bases and J lost 5 bases. CDR1 and CDR2 from the germline V gene are SGDLS and YYNGEE. The CDR3 extends over 17 amino acids. The DNA of the CDR3 is TGTGCCAGCAGCGTAGCGGCTCAGGGGGCATACGAAGATACGCAGTATTTT. It specifies CASSVAAQGAYEDTQYF.

Here the CDR3 reads CASSQEWAWNEQFF. The DNA of the CDR3 is TGTGCCAGCAGCCAAGAGTGGGCTTGGAATGAGCAGTTCTTC. The V and J genes are TRBV14 and TRBJ2-1; no firm D call. The V gene lost 0 bases and the J gene lost 7 bases, with 10 bases spanning the gap. Germline V gives CDR1 SGHDN, CDR2 FVKESK. This CDR3 has 14 residues.

The CDR3 region has the DNA TGTGCCAGCAGCTTGGCCGGACAGGGTTACGAGCAGTACTTC. This gives the protein CASSLAGQGYEQYF. The chain couples TRBV5-5 to TRBJ2-7; 8 bases agree with TRBD1. Germline trimming cut 0 bases from V and 4 bases from J; bases unmatched to any gene: 3. Germline V CDR1 and CDR2: SGHKS, YYEKEE (reference sequence). This CDR3 comprises 14 residues.

This sequence joins TRBV6-5 and TRBJ1-1; 8 nucleotides match TRBD1. This CDR3 contains 14 residues. Trimming cost V 5 bases and J 0 bases; bases outside gene matches: 2. Germline loops: CDR1 MNHEY, CDR2 SVGAGI. The CDR3 loop is CASSGQGMNTEAFF. The CDR3 DNA reads TGTGCCAGCAGTGGACAGGGAATGAACACTGAAGCTTTCTTT.

The V call is TRBV7-8, the J call TRBJ2-5; 8 nucleotides align to TRBD1. This CDR3 is 15 amino acids long. J was trimmed by 4 bases and V by 1 base; bases with no gene match: 5. Germline V gene lookup returns CDR1 SGHVS and CDR2 FQNEAQ. CDR3 residues: CASSLEGDRLETQYF. In DNA, the CDR3 is TGTGCCAGCAGCTTAGAGGGGGACAGGTTAGAGACCCAGTACTTC.

This rearrangement joins TRBV4-3 to TRBJ1-1, with no clear D. V lost 0 bases, J lost 5 bases, and 7 bases lay in between. CDR3 length equals 13 residues. Germline lookup yields CDR1 LGHNA and CDR2 YSLEER. This CDR3 is CASSQEGRTEAFF. The CDR3, as DNA: TGCGCCAGCAGCCAAGAGGGCAGGACTGAAGCTTTCTTT.

This clone was observed a single time. This chain uses TRBV25-1 with TRBJ2-4, with 7 bases fitting TRBD1. V lost 6 bases to trimming and J lost 0 bases; unmatched junction nucleotides: 8. This CDR3 has 16 residues. Germline loops: CDR1 MGHDK, CDR2 SYGVNS. CDR3 nucleotide sequence: TGTGCCAGCAGCGCAACAGGGGAATCAGCCAAAAACATTCAGTACTTC. Protein sequence: CASSATGESAKNIQYF.

The rearrangement uses TRBV9 and TRBJ1-1; possible D gene TRBD1, 5 bases. Per the germline V gene, CDR1 is SGDLS and CDR2 is YYNGEE. V was trimmed by 4 bases and J by 1 base, leaving 8 bases between them. The CDR3 consists of 13 residues. The CDR3 region has the DNA TGTGCCAGCAGCATTGGACAGAACACTGAAGCTTTCTTT. Translation: CASSIGQNTEAFF.

The chain has TRBV7-9 and TRBJ2-1, with a possible D match to TRBD1 (6 bases). The V gene's germline CDR1 is SEHNR and CDR2 FQNEAQ (reference sequence). The CDR3 length is 16 residues. Trimming pared 1 base from V and 2 bases from J, leaving 12 bases between. DNA of the CDR3: TGTGCCAGCAGCTTAGTAGGGGGATCTCCCTACAATGAGCAGTTCTTC. The encoded protein is CASSLVGGSPYNEQFF. Filled out from reference TRBV7-9 and TRBJ2-1, the complete variable domain reads DTGVSQNPRHKITKRGQNVTFRCDPISEHNRLYWYRQTLGQGPEFLTYFQNEAQLEKSRLLSDRFSAERPKGSFSTLEIQRTEQGDSAMYLCASSLVGGSPYNEQFFGPGTRLTVL.

The gene calls are TRBV18 and TRBJ1-1, with unresolved D. Per the germline V gene, CDR1 is KGHSH and CDR2 is LQKENI. Deletions cut 3 bases from V and 5 bases from J, with 13 bases between. This CDR3 has 14 amino acids. In DNA form, the CDR3 reads TGTGCCAGCTCACCCGCGGGCGGGAGGACTGAAGCTTTCTTT. It translates to CASSPAGGRTEAFF. The variable domain in full, completed from reference TRBV18 and TRBJ1-1, reads NAGVMQNPRHLVRRRGQEARLRCSPMKGHSHVYWYRQLPEEGLKFMVYLQKENIIDESGMPKERFSAEFPKEGPSILRIQQVVRGDSAAYFCASSPAGGRTEAFFGQGTRLTVV.

The CDR3 region is CASSLGQAWTEAFF. The CDR3, as DNA: TGTGCCAGCAGCTTGGGACAGGCCTGGACTGAAGCTTTCTTT. J is TRBJ1-1 and V is TRBV7-9; TRBD1 matches at 8 bases. V was clipped by 3 bases and J by 5 bases; unmatched bases: 5. Germline CDR1 reads SEHNR; CDR2 reads FQNEAQ (reference sequence). This CDR3 spans 14 amino acids.

The V call is TRBV14, the J call TRBJ2-7; TRBD1 is a possible D gene (6 bases). CDR1 is SGHDN, CDR2 FVKESK, per germline. V was pared by 6 bases and J by 0 bases, with 12 bases between. This CDR3 spans 14 amino acids. CDR3 loop: CASRRGQDSYEQYF. CDR3 DNA sequence: TGTGCCAGCAGAAGGGGACAAGACTCCTACGAGCAGTACTTC.